These 27 T cell receptor beta chains were all obtained from the same sample, sequenced in a study of T cell changes during pregnancy in multiple sclerosis. The protocol was immunoSEQ multiplex PCR, while the TCRdb copy is restricted to in-frame clones and leaves out a portion. In the table there are 98,000 or so clones, 85% to 95% of which are singletons. The sample here was peripheral blood, taken after pregnancy. The receptors derive from a female donor with multiple sclerosis, enrolled in a pregnancy study.

The gene calls are TRBV27 and TRBJ2-1; D is ambiguous. The V gene lost 5 bases and the J gene lost 9 bases, with 17 bases spanning the gap. CDR1 is MNHEY and CDR2 is SMNVEV in the germline V gene (reference sequence). The CDR3 length is 14 residues. CDR3 region: CASSPPGSRGEQFF. Written as DNA, the CDR3 is TGTGCCAGCAGTCCCCCGGGTTCGAGAGGTGAGCAGTTCTTC.

The V and J genes are TRBV4-3 and TRBJ2-1, with TRBD2 matching over 7 bases. V lost 2 bases to trimming and J lost 2 bases; unmatched junction nucleotides: 3. CDR1 and CDR2 from the germline V gene are LGHNA and YSLEER. The CDR3 has 15 residues. The DNA for the CDR3 is TGCGCCAGCAGCCAAAGCAGCGGGGCCTACAATGAGCAGTTCTTC. It translates to CASSQSSGAYNEQFF.

The chain is built from TRBV5-1 and TRBJ2-2; possibly TRBD2 for D (6 bases). The CDR3 sequence is 15 residues long. The germline CDR1 and CDR2 sequences are SGHRS and YFSETQ. Trimming left V 5 bases short and J 4 bases short, with 15 bases between. This CDR3 is CASSPPGRGTGELFF. DNA for the CDR3: TGCGCCAGCAGTCCCCCGGGGCGGGGCACCGGGGAGCTGTTTTTT.

This clone was seen a few times. The rearrangement links TRBV27 to TRBJ2-1; D is perhaps TRBD2 (5 bases). The CDR3 spans 14 residues. Germline CDR1 MNHEY, CDR2 SMNVEV (reference sequence). Trimming took 5 bases from V and 0 from J, leaving 8 bases between them. The CDR3 DNA is TGTGCCAGCAGTCTCAGCGGCTCCTACAATGAGCAGTTCTTC. It translates to CASSLSGSYNEQFF.

This rearrangement joins TRBV19 to TRBJ2-2; 7 nucleotides match TRBD2. The CDR3 runs to 16 residues. Germline trimming cut 4 bases from V and 2 bases from J; bases unmatched to any gene: 7. CDR1 and CDR2 (germline): LNHDA, SQIVND (reference sequence). CDR3 loop: CASSTPGLPNTGELFF. The CDR3, as DNA: TGTGCCAGTAGTACCCCGGGACTACCTAACACCGGGGAGCTGTTTTTT.

In regard to this clone: Compared with germline, one end of the junction differs, possibly owing to a read error. V and J are TRBV6-1 and TRBJ2-4; 9 bases align to TRBD1. Germline lookup yields CDR1 MNHNS and CDR2 SASEGT. This CDR3 comprises 16 residues. The CDR3 loop reads CASREGQGTAKNIQYF. The CDR3 bases are TGTGCCAGCAGAGAAGGACAGGGGACAGCCAAAAACATTCAGTACTTC.

CDR3 loop: CASRIQLNTEAFF. The CDR3 DNA reads TGTGCCAGCAGGATACAGCTGAACACTGAAGCTTTCTTT. The chain employs TRBV28 and TRBJ1-1; unclear D gene. Germline V CDR1 and CDR2: MDHEN, SYDVKM. This CDR3 is built from 13 residues. V gave up 6 bases and J gave up 0 bases, with 8 bases separating them.

The chain couples TRBV30 to TRBJ2-7; TRBD2 matches 9 bases. The CDR3 is 13 residues long. V dropped 4 bases and J dropped 5; count of bases not matched to a gene: 6. Germline V CDR1 and CDR2: GTSNPN, SVGIG (reference sequence). CDR3 nucleotides: TGTGCCTGGAATAGCGGGAGACGCGACGAGCAGTACTTC. As protein: CAWNSGRRDEQYF.

This rearrangement joins TRBV19 to TRBJ2-3; TRBD2 agrees at 10 bases. The CDR3 extends over 15 amino acids. Germline V CDR1 and CDR2: LNHDA, SQIVND (reference sequence). V lost 4 bases and J lost 2; bases outside the gene matches: 3. The CDR3 loop is CASSTLAGVTDTQYF. The CDR3 DNA reads as TGTGCCAGTAGTACTCTAGCGGGAGTCACAGATACGCAGTATTTT.

The gene calls are TRBV30 and TRBJ1-5; D gene uncertain. Germline V gives CDR1 GTSNPN, CDR2 SVGIG (reference sequence). This CDR3 region has 14 residues. Trimming took off 0 bases at V and 0 bases at J, with 6 bases between the two ends. The CDR3 region has the DNA TGTGCCTGGAGTGTATTCCGTAGCAATCAGCCCCAGCATTTT. Translation gives CAWSVFRSNQPQHF. Variable domain in full (rest from reference TRBV30 and TRBJ1-5): SQTIHQWPATLVQPVGSPLSLECTVEGTSNPNLYWYRQAAGRGLQLLFYSVGIGQISSEVPQNLSASRPQDRQFILSSKKLLLSDSGFYLCAWSVFRSNQPQHFGDGTRLSIL.

The chain couples TRBV10-3 to TRBJ2-1; a weak D match, TRBD2 (5 bases). CDR1 ENHRY and CDR2 SYGVKD come from the germline V gene. The CDR3 contains 14 residues. V gave up 6 bases and J gave up 7 bases, with 16 bases separating them. DNA of the CDR3: TGTGCCATCAGAGGACGGCTAGCTTGGAATGAGCAGTTCTTC. Residues: CAIRGRLAWNEQFF.

The chain carries TRBV10-3 and TRBJ2-7; the D is unclear. Between the trimmed V and J ends, which lost 4 bases and 7 bases, there was a span of 11 bases. The CDR3 spans 12 residues. Germline lookup yields CDR1 ENHRY and CDR2 SYGVKD. The CDR3 loop reads CAISVPSLEQYF. CDR3 bases: TGTGCCATCAGTGTCCCTAGTTTAGAGCAGTACTTC.

This sequence joins TRBV5-1 and TRBJ2-3; TRBD2 aligns across 14 bases. The CDR3 contains 15 residues. From germline, CDR1 is SGHRS and CDR2 YFSETQ. The J segment lost 6 bases and the V segment lost 4 bases, leaving 4 bases of the junction unmatched. The CDR3 nucleotides are TGCGCCAGCAGCGAGGGACTAGCGGGGGCGGATACGCAGTATTTT. Its translation: CASSEGLAGADTQYF.

The J gene is TRBJ2-7, the V gene TRBV5-1, with D possibly matching TRBD2 (5 bases). Per germline, CDR1 SGHRS and CDR2 YFSETQ. This CDR3 is built from 17 residues. V gave up 5 bases and J gave up 3 bases, with 24 bases separating them. For the CDR3, the DNA is TGCGCCAGCAGTTTCGGACTTTTAAAGAGTGGGGACTACGAGCAGTACTTC. It translates to CASSFGLLKSGDYEQYF.

CDR3 loop: CASSLINRGHTEAFF. CDR3 DNA: TGTGCCAGCAGTTTGATAAACAGGGGGCACACTGAAGCTTTCTTT. This chain connects TRBV28 to TRBJ1-1; 9 bases match TRBD1. CDR3 length: 15 amino acids. CDR1 is MDHEN, CDR2 SYDVKM, per germline. J lost 3 bases, V lost 3 bases, and 5 bases had no gene match.

The chain has TRBV27 and TRBJ2-1, with 9 bases identical to TRBD1. Germline-derived CDR1 and CDR2 are MNHEY and SMNVEV (reference sequence). The CDR3 extends over 15 amino acids. Trimming cost V 7 bases and J 3 bases; bases outside gene matches: 7. The CDR3 DNA reads as TGTGCCAGCATTCAACAGGGGGCCCACTACAATGAGCAGTTCTTC. This translates into CASIQQGAHYNEQFF.

V usage is TRBV2 and J usage is TRBJ2-1; 9 bases agree with TRBD2. The V segment lost 2 bases and the J segment 8 bases; nucleotides outside the gene matches: 10. Germline CDR1 reads SNHLY; CDR2 reads FYNNEI. The CDR3 is 16 residues long. The CDR3 DNA reads as TGTGCCAGCAGTGAACCCGCCAGCGGGAGGAGACATGAGCAGTTCTTC. The encoded protein is CASSEPASGRRHEQFF.

V gene TRBV25-1 combines with J gene TRBJ1-2; possibly TRBD1 for D (6 bases). CDR1 is MGHDK and CDR2 is SYGVNS in the germline V gene. The V and J ends lost 4 bases and 5 bases respectively, with 14 bases between them. This CDR3 has 14 residues. CDR3 region: CASSGGQRRYGYTF. In DNA, the CDR3 is TGTGCCAGCAGTGGCGGACAGAGGAGGTATGGCTACACCTTC.

The rearrangement uses TRBV7-2 and TRBJ2-1, with TRBD2 matching over 12 bases. After removal of 3 bases from V and 9 bases from J, the junction contained 9 bases not matched to a gene. The CDR3 runs 16 residues. Per germline, CDR1 SGHTA and CDR2 FQGNSA. The CDR3 DNA sequence: TGTGCCAGCAGCTTTCTAGCGGGAGGGGGAACCGGTGAGCAGTTCTTC. It encodes CASSFLAGGGTGEQFF.

The chain employs TRBV7-7 and TRBJ2-1; 11 bases match TRBD2. From germline, CDR1 is SSHAT and CDR2 FNYEAQ (reference sequence). The CDR3 length is 17 residues. V trimming: 1 base; J trimming: 10 bases; junction bases outside the gene matches: 12. The CDR3 DNA reads TGTGCCAGCAGCTTAGACCCTACTAGCGGGAGTCAGCAGGAGCAGTTCTTC. It yields the protein CASSLDPTSGSQQEQFF. Variable domain in full (rest from reference TRBV7-7 and TRBJ2-1): GAGVSQSPRYKVTKRGQDVTLRCDPISSHATLYWYQQALGQGPEFLTYFNYEAQPDKSGLPSDRFSAERPEGSISTLTIQRTEQRDSAMYRCASSLDPTSGSQQEQFFGPGTRLTVL.

This chain connects TRBV13 to TRBJ2-7; maybe TRBD1 (6 bases). The CDR3 has 15 residues. From germline, CDR1 is PRHDT and CDR2 FYEKMQ (reference sequence). V lost 0 bases and J lost 5, with 14 bases in between. The CDR3 coding sequence is TGTGCCAGCAGCTTAGGGTGGCAGGGGCTCAACGAGCAGTACTTC. It specifies CASSLGWQGLNEQYF.

The chain is built from TRBV27 and TRBJ1-5; D call uncertain. Germline V gives CDR1 MNHEY, CDR2 SMNVEV (reference sequence). V was cut by 3 bases and J by 6 bases, with 12 bases left in between. This CDR3 spans 14 amino acids. The CDR3 sequence is CASSLAGEGQPQHF. CDR3 in DNA: TGTGCCAGCAGTTTGGCGGGAGAGGGTCAGCCCCAGCATTTT.

V and J are TRBV27 and TRBJ1-2, with a weak D call TRBD1 (6 bases). V shed 7 bases and J shed 8 bases, with 17 bases lying between them. CDR1 and CDR2 (germline): MNHEY, SMNVEV (reference sequence). The CDR3 loop spans 13 amino acids. The CDR3 sequence is CASIPGVLYGYTF. CDR3 sequence (DNA): TGTGCCAGCATTCCAGGGGTACTCTACGGCTACACCTTC.

The chain has TRBV28 and TRBJ2-7; perhaps TRBD1 as D (6 bases). Looked up from germline, CDR1 is MDHEN and CDR2 is SYDVKM. V shed 3 bases and J shed 3 bases, with 12 bases lying between them. This CDR3 region has 14 residues. CDR3 sequence: CASSLGQGHYEQYF. The CDR3 DNA sequence: TGTGCCAGCAGTTTGGGGCAGGGGCACTACGAGCAGTACTTC.

This rearrangement joins TRBV4-2 to TRBJ2-7; perhaps TRBD1 as D (6 bases). The length of the CDR3 is 14 residues. With 4 bases removed from V and 1 base from J, the gap between germline ends came to 11 bases. Germline values: CDR1 LGHNA, CDR2 YNFKEQ. The CDR3: CASSPQGNSYEQYF. In nucleotides, the CDR3 is TGTGCCAGCAGCCCCCAGGGGAATTCCTACGAGCAGTACTTC.

The rearrangement joins TRBV7-6 to TRBJ2-7; D is perhaps TRBD1 (5 bases). The length of the CDR3 is 14 residues. Germline CDR1 SGHVS, CDR2 FNYEAQ. V was shortened by 0 bases and J by 0 bases, with 6 bases between the two germline ends. This chain's CDR3 is CASSLAQVSYEQYF. For the CDR3, the DNA is TGTGCCAGCAGCTTAGCACAGGTCTCCTACGAGCAGTACTTC.

In this sample, this clone turned up once. Here the CDR3 DNA reads TGTGCCAGCAGCTTAAGTAGCGGGAGAGTTCGGGTTAGAGATACGCAGTATTTT. Protein sequence: CASSLSSGRVRVRDTQYF. The chain has TRBV7-8 and TRBJ2-3; 9 bases map to TRBD2. Trimming took 2 bases from V and 5 from J; bases not matched to a gene: 14. The germline V gene encodes CDR1 SGHVS and CDR2 FQNEAQ. The CDR3 is 18 amino acids.